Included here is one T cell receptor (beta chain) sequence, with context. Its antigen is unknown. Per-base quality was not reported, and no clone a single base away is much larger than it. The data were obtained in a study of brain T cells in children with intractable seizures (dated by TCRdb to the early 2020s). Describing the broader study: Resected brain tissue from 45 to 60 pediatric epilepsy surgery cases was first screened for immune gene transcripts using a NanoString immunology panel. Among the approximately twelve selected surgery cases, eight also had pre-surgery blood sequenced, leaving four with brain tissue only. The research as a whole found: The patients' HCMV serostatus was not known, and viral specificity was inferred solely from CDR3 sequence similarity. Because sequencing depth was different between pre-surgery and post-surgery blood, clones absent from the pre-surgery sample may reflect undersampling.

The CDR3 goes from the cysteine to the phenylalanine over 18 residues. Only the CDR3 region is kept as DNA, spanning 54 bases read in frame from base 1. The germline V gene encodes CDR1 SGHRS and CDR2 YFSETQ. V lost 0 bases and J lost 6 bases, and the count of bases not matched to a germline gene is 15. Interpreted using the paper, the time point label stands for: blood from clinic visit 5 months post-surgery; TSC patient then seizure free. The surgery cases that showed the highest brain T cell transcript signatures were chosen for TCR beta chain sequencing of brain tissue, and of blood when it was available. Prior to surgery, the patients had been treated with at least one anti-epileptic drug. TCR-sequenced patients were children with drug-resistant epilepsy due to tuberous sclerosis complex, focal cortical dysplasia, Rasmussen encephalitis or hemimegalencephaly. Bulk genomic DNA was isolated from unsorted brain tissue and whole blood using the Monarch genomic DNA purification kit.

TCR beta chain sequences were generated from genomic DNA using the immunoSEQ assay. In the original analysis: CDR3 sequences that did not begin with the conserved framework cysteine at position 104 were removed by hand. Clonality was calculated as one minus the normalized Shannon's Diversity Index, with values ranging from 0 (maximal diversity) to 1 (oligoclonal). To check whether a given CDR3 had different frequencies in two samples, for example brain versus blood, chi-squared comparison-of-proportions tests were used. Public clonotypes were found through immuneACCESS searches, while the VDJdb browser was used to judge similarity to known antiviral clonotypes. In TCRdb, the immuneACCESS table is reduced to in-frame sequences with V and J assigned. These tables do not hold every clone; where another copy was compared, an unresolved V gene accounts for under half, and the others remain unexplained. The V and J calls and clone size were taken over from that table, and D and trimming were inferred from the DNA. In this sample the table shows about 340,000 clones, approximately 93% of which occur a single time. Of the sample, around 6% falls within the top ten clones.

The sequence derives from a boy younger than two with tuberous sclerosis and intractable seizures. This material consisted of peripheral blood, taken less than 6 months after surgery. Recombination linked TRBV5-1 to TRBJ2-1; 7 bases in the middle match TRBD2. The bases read TGCGCCAGCAGCTTGGGTGCTTTCCGGGGGGAGGGCCGCAATGAGCAGTTCTTC. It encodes CASSLGAFRGEGRNEQFF.